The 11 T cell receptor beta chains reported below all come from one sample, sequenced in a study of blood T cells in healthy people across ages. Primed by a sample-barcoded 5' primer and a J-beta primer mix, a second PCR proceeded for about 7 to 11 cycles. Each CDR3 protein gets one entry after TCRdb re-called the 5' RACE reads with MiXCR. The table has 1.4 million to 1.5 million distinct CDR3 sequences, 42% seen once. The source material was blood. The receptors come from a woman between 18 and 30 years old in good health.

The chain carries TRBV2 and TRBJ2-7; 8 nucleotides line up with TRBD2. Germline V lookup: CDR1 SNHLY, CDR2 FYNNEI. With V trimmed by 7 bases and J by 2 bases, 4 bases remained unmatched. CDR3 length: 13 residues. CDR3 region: CASNQREPYEQYF. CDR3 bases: TGTGCCAGCAACCAGCGGGAGCCCTACGAGCAGTACTTC.

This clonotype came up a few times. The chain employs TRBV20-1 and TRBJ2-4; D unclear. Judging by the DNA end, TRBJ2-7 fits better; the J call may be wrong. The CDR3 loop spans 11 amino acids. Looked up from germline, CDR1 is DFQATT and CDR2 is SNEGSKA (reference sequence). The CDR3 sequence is CSASSQPEQYF. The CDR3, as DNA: TGCAGTGCTAGCAGCCAGCCCGAGCAGTACTTC.

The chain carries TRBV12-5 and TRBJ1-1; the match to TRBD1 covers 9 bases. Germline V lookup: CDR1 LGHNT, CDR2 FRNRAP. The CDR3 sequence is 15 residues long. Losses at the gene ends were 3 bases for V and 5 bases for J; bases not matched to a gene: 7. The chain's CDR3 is CASGFSGQGRTEAFF. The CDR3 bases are TGTGCTAGTGGTTTCTCGGGACAGGGAAGGACTGAAGCTTTCTTT.

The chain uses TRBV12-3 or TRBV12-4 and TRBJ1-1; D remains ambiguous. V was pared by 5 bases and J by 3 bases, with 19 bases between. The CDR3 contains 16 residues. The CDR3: CASSTHTGDKDTEAFF. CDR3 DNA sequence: TGTGCCAGCAGTACCCATACCGGTGACAAGGACACTGAAGCTTTCTTT.

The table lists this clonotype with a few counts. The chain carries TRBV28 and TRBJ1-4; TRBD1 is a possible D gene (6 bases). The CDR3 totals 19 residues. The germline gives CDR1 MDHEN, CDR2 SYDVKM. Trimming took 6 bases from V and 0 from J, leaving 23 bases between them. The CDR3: CASSRGAWSSSATNEKLFF. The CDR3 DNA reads TGTGCCAGCAGCCGGGGGGCGTGGAGTTCTAGCGCAACTAATGAAAAACTGTTTTTT.

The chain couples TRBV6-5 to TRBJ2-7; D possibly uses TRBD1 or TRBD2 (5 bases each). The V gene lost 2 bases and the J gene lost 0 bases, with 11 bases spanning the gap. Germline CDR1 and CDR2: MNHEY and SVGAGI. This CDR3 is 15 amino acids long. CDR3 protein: CASSYGGRDSYEQYF. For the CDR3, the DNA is TGTGCCAGCAGTTACGGGGGAAGGGACTCCTACGAGCAGTACTTC.

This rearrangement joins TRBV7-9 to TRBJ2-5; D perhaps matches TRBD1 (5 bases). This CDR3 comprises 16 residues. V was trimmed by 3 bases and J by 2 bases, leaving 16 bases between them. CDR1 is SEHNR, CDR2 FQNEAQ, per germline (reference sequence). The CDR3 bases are TGTGCCAGCAGCTTCCAAAGGGGCCCCATGCAAGAGACCCAGTACTTC. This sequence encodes CASSFQRGPMQETQYF.

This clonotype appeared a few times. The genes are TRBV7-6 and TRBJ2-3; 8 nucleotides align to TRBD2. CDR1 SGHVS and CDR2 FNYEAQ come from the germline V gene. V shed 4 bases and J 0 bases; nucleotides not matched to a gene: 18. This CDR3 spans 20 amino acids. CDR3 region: CASSSSPPKSGGRSTDTQYF. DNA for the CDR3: TGTGCCAGCAGCTCTAGCCCCCCTAAATCGGGGGGGCGTAGCACAGATACGCAGTATTTT.

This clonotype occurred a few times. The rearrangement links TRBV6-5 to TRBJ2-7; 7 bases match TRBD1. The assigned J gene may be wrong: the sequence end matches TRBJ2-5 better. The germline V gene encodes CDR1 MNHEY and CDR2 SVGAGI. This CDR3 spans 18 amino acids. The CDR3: CASSYGRGKPGVSETQYF. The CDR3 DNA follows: TGTGCCAGCAGTTACGGCAGGGGGAAGCCAGGAGTCTCGGAGACCCAGTACTTC.

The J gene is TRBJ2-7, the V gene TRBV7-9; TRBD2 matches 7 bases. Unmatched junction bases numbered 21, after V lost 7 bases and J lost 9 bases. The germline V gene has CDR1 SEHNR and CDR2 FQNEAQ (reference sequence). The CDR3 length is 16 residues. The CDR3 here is CASTENPGGSLGGQYF. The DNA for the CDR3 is TGTGCCAGCACCGAAAACCCGGGGGGATCCCTGGGTGGGCAGTACTTC.

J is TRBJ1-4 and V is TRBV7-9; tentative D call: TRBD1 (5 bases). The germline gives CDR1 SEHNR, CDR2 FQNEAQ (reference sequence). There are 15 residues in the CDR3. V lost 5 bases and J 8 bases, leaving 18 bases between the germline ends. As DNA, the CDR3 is TGTGCCAGCAGCCCGGGGACCTTCGAAAGGGAAAAACTGTTTTTT. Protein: CASSPGTFEREKLFF.